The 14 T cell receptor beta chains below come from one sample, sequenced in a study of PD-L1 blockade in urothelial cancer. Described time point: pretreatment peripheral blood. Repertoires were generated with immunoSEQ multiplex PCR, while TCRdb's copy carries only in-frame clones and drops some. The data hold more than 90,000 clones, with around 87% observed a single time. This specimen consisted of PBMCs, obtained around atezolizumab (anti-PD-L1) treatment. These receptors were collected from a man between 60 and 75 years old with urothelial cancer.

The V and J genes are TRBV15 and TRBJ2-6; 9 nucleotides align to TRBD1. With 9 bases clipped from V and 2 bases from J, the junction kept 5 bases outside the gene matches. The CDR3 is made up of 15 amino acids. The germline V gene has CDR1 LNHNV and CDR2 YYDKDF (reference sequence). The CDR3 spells CATGQGGPGANVLTF. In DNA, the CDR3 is TGTGCCACGGGACAGGGTGGGCCTGGGGCCAACGTCCTGACTTTC.

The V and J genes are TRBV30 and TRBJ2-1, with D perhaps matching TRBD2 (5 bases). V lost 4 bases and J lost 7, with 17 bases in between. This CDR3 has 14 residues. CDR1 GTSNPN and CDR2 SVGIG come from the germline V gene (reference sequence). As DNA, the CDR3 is TGTGCCTGGATCCCCGGGATCCCGAGGAATGAGCAGTTCTTC. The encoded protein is CAWIPGIPRNEQFF.

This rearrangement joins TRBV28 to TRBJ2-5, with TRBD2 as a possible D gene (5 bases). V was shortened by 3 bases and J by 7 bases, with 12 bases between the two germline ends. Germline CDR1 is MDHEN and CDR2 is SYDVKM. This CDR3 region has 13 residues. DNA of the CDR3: TGTGCCAGCAGTTTCGGAGGCCTCGGGACCCAGTACTTC. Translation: CASSFGGLGTQYF.

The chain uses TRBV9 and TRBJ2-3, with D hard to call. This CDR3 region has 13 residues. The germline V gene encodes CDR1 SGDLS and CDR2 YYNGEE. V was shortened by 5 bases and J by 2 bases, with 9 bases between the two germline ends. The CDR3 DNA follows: TGTGCCAGCAGTGCGTACCTCACAGATACGCAGTATTTT. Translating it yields CASSAYLTDTQYF.

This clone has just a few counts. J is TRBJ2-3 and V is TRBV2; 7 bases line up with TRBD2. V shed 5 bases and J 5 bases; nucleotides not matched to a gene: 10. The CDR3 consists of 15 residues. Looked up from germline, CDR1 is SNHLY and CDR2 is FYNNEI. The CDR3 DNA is TGTGCCAGCAGTTCCTCGTGGGGGGGGGTAGATACGCAGTATTTT. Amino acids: CASSSSWGGVDTQYF.

The CDR3 nucleotides are TGTGCCAGCAGTTTCGGACTAGCGGACACAGATACGCAGTATTTT. It specifies CASSFGLADTDTQYF. The chain combines TRBV27 with TRBJ2-3, with 10 bases identical to TRBD2. There are 15 residues in the CDR3. Germline lookup yields CDR1 MNHEY and CDR2 SMNVEV (reference sequence). V lost 3 bases to trimming and J lost 2 bases; unmatched junction nucleotides: 2.

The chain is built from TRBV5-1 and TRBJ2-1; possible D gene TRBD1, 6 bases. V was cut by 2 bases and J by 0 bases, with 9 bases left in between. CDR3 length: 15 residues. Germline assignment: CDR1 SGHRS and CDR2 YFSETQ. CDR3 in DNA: TGCGCCAGCAGCTTACAGGGTGGCTCCTACAATGAGCAGTTCTTC. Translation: CASSLQGGSYNEQFF.

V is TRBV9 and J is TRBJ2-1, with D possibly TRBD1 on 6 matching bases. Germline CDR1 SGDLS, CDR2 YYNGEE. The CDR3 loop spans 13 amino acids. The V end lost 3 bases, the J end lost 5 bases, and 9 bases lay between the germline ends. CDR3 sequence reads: CASSEQGDNEQFF. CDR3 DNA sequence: TGTGCCAGCAGCGAACAGGGCGACAATGAGCAGTTCTTC.

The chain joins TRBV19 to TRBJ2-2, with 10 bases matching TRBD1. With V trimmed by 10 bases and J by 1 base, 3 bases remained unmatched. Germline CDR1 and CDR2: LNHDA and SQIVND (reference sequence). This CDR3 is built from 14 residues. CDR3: CATRDRGNTGELFF. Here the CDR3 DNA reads TGTGCCACCCGGGACAGGGGGAACACCGGGGAGCTGTTTTTT.

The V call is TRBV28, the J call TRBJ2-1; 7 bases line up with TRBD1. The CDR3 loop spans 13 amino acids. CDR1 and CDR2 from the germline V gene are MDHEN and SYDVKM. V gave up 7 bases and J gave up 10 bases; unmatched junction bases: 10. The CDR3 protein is CASTPGGRWEQFF. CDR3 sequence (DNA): TGTGCCAGCACCCCAGGGGGTAGGTGGGAGCAGTTCTTC.

CDR3 nucleotide sequence: TGTGCCAGCAGCCGAACAGGGGGCTCTTTCTACGAGCAGTACTTC. It codes for CASSRTGGSFYEQYF. This chain links TRBV7-9 with TRBJ2-7, with 9 bases matching TRBD1. Germline assignment: CDR1 SEHNR and CDR2 FQNEAQ (reference sequence). V lost 5 bases to trimming and J lost 3 bases; unmatched junction nucleotides: 8. The CDR3 totals 15 residues.

The CDR3 nucleotides are TGCGCCAGCAGTCAAATTTTTTTGGGGGCTGGAGTTTTTTTCGGTACGCAGTATTTT. Protein sequence: CASSQIFLGAGVFFGTQYF. J is TRBJ2-3 and V is TRBV23-1; possible D gene TRBD1, 6 bases. TRBV23-1 is an open reading frame whose function is uncertain. There are 19 residues in the CDR3. V gave up 2 bases and J gave up 8 bases, with 29 bases separating them.

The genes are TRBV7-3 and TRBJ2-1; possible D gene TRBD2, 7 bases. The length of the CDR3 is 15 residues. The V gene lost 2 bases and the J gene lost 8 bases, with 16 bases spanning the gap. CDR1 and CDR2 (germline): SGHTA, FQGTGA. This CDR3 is CASSLSGGAGYEQFF. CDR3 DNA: TGTGCCAGCAGCTTATCGGGGGGCGCAGGCTATGAGCAGTTCTTC.

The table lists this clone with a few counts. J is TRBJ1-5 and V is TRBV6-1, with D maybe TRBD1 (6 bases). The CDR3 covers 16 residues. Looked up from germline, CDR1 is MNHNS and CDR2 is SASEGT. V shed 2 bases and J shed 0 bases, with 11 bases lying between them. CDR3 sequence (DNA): TGTGCCAGCAGTGAATCGCCAGGGGATAGCAATCAGCCCCAGCATTTT. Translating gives CASSESPGDSNQPQHF.